The present T cell receptor (beta chain) was sequenced within a study of cytomegalovirus exposure and HLA in healthy donors. With 60 Vbeta and 13 Jbeta primers, the PCR was carried out. Generated by immunoSEQ multiplex PCR, the TCRdb table keeps only in-frame clones and is missing some. The sample has just over 80,000 clones, about 78% seen once. V lost 3 bases to trimming and J lost 5 bases, with 13 bases between them. Germline V lookup: CDR1 MDHEN, CDR2 SYDVKM. CDR3 length equals 14 residues. Despite likely unrecorded immune exposures, the donors were nominally healthy at the time of sampling. V and J are TRBV28 and TRBJ1-2; D might be TRBD1 (5 bases). Source material: PBMCs. This clonotype was obtained from a man aged 18 to 35 in good health and CMV-seropositive. The CDR3 spells CASSFLQQEYGYTF. CDR3 nucleotides: TGTGCCAGCAGTTTCCTACAACAGGAATATGGCTACACCTTC.